The 22 T cell receptor beta chains below were found in one sample sequenced in a study of T cell repertoires in ileal Crohn's disease. Profiled with immunoSEQ multiplex PCR; TCRdb holds only in-frame clones, not every one. The sample has around 5,800 clones, around 79% seen once. Material: ileal tissue. Receptors were obtained from an adult with Crohn's disease.

The gene calls are TRBV13 and TRBJ2-2; D unclear. Between the trimmed V and J ends, which lost 4 bases and 0 bases, there was a span of 12 bases. CDR3 length equals 16 residues. Germline loops: CDR1 PRHDT, CDR2 FYEKMQ (reference sequence). CDR3 sequence reads: CASSSPLRANTGELFF. The CDR3 coding sequence is TGTGCCAGCAGCTCCCCCCTACGCGCGAACACCGGGGAGCTGTTTTTT.

This clone has a single count. V and J are TRBV4-3 and TRBJ1-2; maybe TRBD1 (5 bases). The CDR3 is 13 amino acids. The V end lost 3 bases, the J end lost 8 bases, and 13 bases lay between the germline ends. Germline V gives CDR1 LGHNA, CDR2 YSLEER. The CDR3 sequence is CASSHQTAGGYTF. The CDR3 DNA reads as TGCGCCAGCAGCCATCAGACAGCGGGGGGCTACACCTTC.

This chain links TRBV11-3 with TRBJ2-1; 9 bases map to TRBD1. In germline, CDR1 is SGHNT, CDR2 YENEEA. Trimming removed 3 bases from V and 8 bases from J; junction bases left unmatched: 8. This CDR3 is 15 amino acids long. CDR3 sequence: CASSFTQGAAYEQFF. CDR3 DNA sequence: TGTGCCAGCAGCTTCACACAGGGGGCGGCATATGAGCAGTTCTTC.

This clone has just a few counts. The rearrangement joins TRBV7-7 to TRBJ2-1; TRBD2 matches 8 bases. The germline V gene has CDR1 SSHAT and CDR2 FNYEAQ (reference sequence). Losses at the gene ends were 4 bases for V and 7 bases for J; bases not matched to a gene: 12. This CDR3 spans 16 amino acids. CDR3 nucleotides: TGTGCCAGCAGCTCGGGAGGGGGAGGGCCTCAAAATGAGCAGTTCTTC. It yields the protein CASSSGGGGPQNEQFF. The whole variable domain, remainder taken from reference TRBV7-7 and TRBJ2-1, is GAGVSQSPRYKVTKRGQDVTLRCDPISSHATLYWYQQALGQGPEFLTYFNYEAQPDKSGLPSDRFSAERPEGSISTLTIQRTEQRDSAMYRCASSSGGGGPQNEQFFGPGTRLTVL.

This chain connects TRBV6-1 to TRBJ2-3, with 14 bases lining up with TRBD2. Trimming took 4 bases from V and 0 from J; bases not matched to a gene: 6. The germline gives CDR1 MNHNS, CDR2 SASEGT. The CDR3 contains 18 residues. DNA for the CDR3: TGTGCCAGCAGTGTGACTAGCGGGGGGGCCAGGAGCACAGATACGCAGTATTTT. It codes for CASSVTSGGARSTDTQYF.

V gene TRBV5-1 combines with J gene TRBJ2-2, with 9 bases lining up with TRBD1. This CDR3 spans 16 amino acids. Germline V lookup: CDR1 SGHRS, CDR2 YFSETQ. The V gene end was trimmed by 4 bases and the J gene end by 0 bases; junction bases not matched to a gene: 4. The CDR3 is CASSARDRANTGELFF. CDR3 bases: TGCGCCAGCAGCGCCCGGGACAGGGCGAACACCGGGGAGCTGTTTTTT.

Worth noting for this clone: Distinct nucleotide sequences in the sample also encode this CDR3. The rearrangement uses TRBV5-1 and TRBJ2-7, with D possibly TRBD1 on 6 matching bases. The germline V gene has CDR1 SGHRS and CDR2 YFSETQ. Trimming shortened V by 4 bases and J by 1 base, and 12 bases separated the two germline ends. This CDR3 has 14 residues. The CDR3 DNA is TGCGCCAGCAGCGTATTACAGGGATCCTACGAGCAGTACTTC. It specifies CASSVLQGSYEQYF.

The rearrangement joins TRBV7-3 to TRBJ1-5, with TRBD1 as a possible D gene (5 bases). The ends were cut back, 4 bases at V and 7 bases at J, with 11 bases in the middle. Germline V CDR1 and CDR2: SGHTA, FQGTGA. The CDR3 runs to 13 residues. The CDR3 DNA is TGTGCCAGCAGCTCACAGGAGGGCCAGCCCCAGCATTTT. Amino acid sequence: CASSSQEGQPQHF.

The V and J genes are TRBV4-1 and TRBJ1-5; D gene uncertain. Germline lookup yields CDR1 MGHRA and CDR2 YSYEKL. CDR3 length: 15 amino acids. V was trimmed by 3 bases and J by 6 bases, leaving 15 bases between them. The DNA of the CDR3 is TGCGCCAGCAGCCAGACCGTCATGGGCAGTCAGCCCCAGCATTTT. Protein sequence: CASSQTVMGSQPQHF.

This clone has only one observation. DNA for the CDR3: TGTGCCAGCAGCTCCGTAGCGGGAGGAGGCAATGAGCAGTTCTTC. Its protein product is CASSSVAGGGNEQFF. The chain couples TRBV11-3 to TRBJ2-1; TRBD2 agrees at 10 bases. V lost 4 bases and J lost 6; bases outside the gene matches: 6. Germline lookup yields CDR1 SGHNT and CDR2 YENEEA. The CDR3 is 15 amino acids.

The V gene is TRBV5-1, the J gene TRBJ1-6, with TRBD1 matching 11 bases. Germline-derived CDR1 and CDR2 are SGHRS and YFSETQ. The CDR3 totals 16 residues. Unmatched junction bases numbered 4, after V lost 1 base and J lost 7 bases. The CDR3 DNA follows: TGCGCCAGCAGCTTGTCCGGACAGGGGGCAAATTCACCCCTCCACTTT. Its translation: CASSLSGQGANSPLHF.

The rearrangement links TRBV18 to TRBJ1-4, with TRBD1 matching 7 bases. Trimming at V came to 3 bases and at J to 8 bases, leaving 6 bases not matched to a gene. The CDR3 is 14 amino acids. The germline gives CDR1 KGHSH, CDR2 LQKENI. CDR3 DNA sequence: TGTGCCAGCTCACCGGGCAGGGGGATCGAAAAACTGTTTTTT. Translating gives CASSPGRGIEKLFF.

This chain links TRBV6-1 with TRBJ2-7; 11 positions agree with TRBD2. V trimming: 8 bases; J trimming: 4 bases; junction bases outside the gene matches: 7. This CDR3 spans 14 amino acids. From germline, CDR1 is MNHNS and CDR2 SASEGT. The CDR3 here is CASGYSSGGYEQYF. As DNA, the CDR3 is TGTGCCAGCGGCTACTCTAGCGGGGGGTACGAGCAGTACTTC.

This clone occurred a few times. The chain employs TRBV5-1 and TRBJ2-2; D uncertain. Germline V lookup: CDR1 SGHRS, CDR2 YFSETQ. The CDR3 extends over 15 amino acids. V was shortened by 3 bases and J by 2 bases, with 11 bases between the two germline ends. The CDR3 here is CASSYTELNTGELFF. The CDR3 coding sequence is TGCGCCAGCAGCTATACGGAACTAAACACCGGGGAGCTGTTTTTT.

The chain uses TRBV5-5 and TRBJ2-2, with 10 bases identical to TRBD1. This CDR3 has 17 amino acids. Looked up from germline, CDR1 is SGHKS and CDR2 is YYEKEE (reference sequence). With 2 bases clipped from V and 3 bases from J, the junction kept 7 bases outside the gene matches. DNA of the CDR3: TGTGCCAGCAGCTTAAGTGGGACAGGGGCCTACACCGGGGAGCTGTTTTTT. It is translated as CASSLSGTGAYTGELFF. The variable domain in full, completed from reference TRBV5-5 and TRBJ2-2, reads DAGVTQSPTHLIKTRGQQVTLRCSPISGHKSVSWYQQVLGQGPQFIFQYYEKEERGRGNFPDRFSARQFPNYSSELNVNALLLGDSALYLCASSLSGTGAYTGELFFGEGSRLTVL.

The chain employs TRBV5-1 and TRBJ2-1; 8 bases match TRBD2. This CDR3 comprises 19 residues. From germline, CDR1 is SGHRS and CDR2 YFSETQ. J was trimmed by 7 bases and V by 0 bases; bases with no gene match: 18. The CDR3 here is CASSLGRFASKREWNEQFF. CDR3 bases: TGCGCCAGCAGCTTGGGTCGATTTGCCTCTAAGCGGGAGTGGAATGAGCAGTTCTTC.

The sample holds a few counts of this clone. Distinct nucleotide sequences in the sample also encode this CDR3. The chain joins TRBV29-1 to TRBJ2-3; D not certain. The CDR3 length is 11 residues. Germline CDR1 SQVTM, CDR2 ANQGSEA. Trimming stripped 8 bases from V and 1 base from J, with 7 bases between. In DNA form, the CDR3 reads TGCAGCTCCCGGGGCACAGATACGCAGTATTTT. Protein: CSSRGTDTQYF.

As regards this clone: At one end the junction does not follow the germline gene, possibly because of a read error. The V gene is TRBV30, the J gene TRBJ2-1, with a tentative D call TRBD2 (6 bases). This CDR3 comprises 14 residues. Germline CDR1 is GTSNPN and CDR2 is SVGIG (reference sequence). The CDR3 nucleotides read TGTGCCTGGAGTCGGTTAGCGGCATACAGTGAGCAGTTCTTC. It codes for CAWSRLAAYSEQFF.

This chain connects TRBV28 to TRBJ1-6; 7 bases fit TRBD1. With 4 bases clipped from V and 7 bases from J, the junction kept 10 bases outside the gene matches. This CDR3 spans 16 amino acids. Per the germline V gene, CDR1 is MDHEN and CDR2 is SYDVKM. In DNA form, the CDR3 reads TGTGCCAGCAGTTCTCGACAGGGAATCCCCAATTCACCCCTCCACTTT. Translating it yields CASSSRQGIPNSPLHF. Together with reference TRBV28 and TRBJ1-6, the CDR3 gives the full variable domain: DVKVTQSSRYLVKRTGEKVFLECVQDMDHENMFWYRQDPGLGLRLIYFSYDVKMKEKGDIPEGYSVSREKKERFSLILESASTNQTSMYLCASSSRQGIPNSPLHFGNGTRLTVT.

The V gene is TRBV7-9, the J gene TRBJ1-2; D unresolved. The V gene's germline CDR1 is SEHNR and CDR2 FQNEAQ (reference sequence). V was shortened by 6 bases and J by 5 bases, with 25 bases between the two germline ends. The CDR3 is 17 amino acids. CDR3 residues: CASRPNSGSPAIYGYTF. CDR3 DNA sequence: TGTGCCAGCAGACCCAATTCCGGGTCTCCCGCAATTTATGGCTACACCTTC.

The gene calls are TRBV2 and TRBJ2-7; D might be TRBD1 (6 bases). This CDR3 is 14 amino acids long. The germline gives CDR1 SNHLY, CDR2 FYNNEI. V lost 6 bases and J lost 4, with 16 bases in between. The CDR3, as DNA: TGTGCCAGCAGAGCTGGGACACCCGTGTACGAGCAGTACTTC. Its protein is CASRAGTPVYEQYF.

The chain uses TRBV28 and TRBJ1-5; 10 bases align to TRBD1. This CDR3 contains 16 residues. After removal of 3 bases from V and 7 bases from J, the junction contained 9 bases not matched to a gene. CDR1 and CDR2 (germline): MDHEN, SYDVKM. CDR3 protein: CASSLQRTGGGQPQHF. CDR3 bases: TGTGCCAGCAGTTTGCAAAGGACAGGGGGTGGACAGCCCCAGCATTTT.